This T cell receptor (beta chain) was recorded in a study of human T cells and chemical hapten exposure. Each CDR3 protein gets one entry after TCRdb re-called the RACE reads with MiXCR. The sample lists 65,000 to 95,000 distinct CDR3 sequences, roughly 7.9% occurring once. As for time point: healthy volunteer bleed at 6 weeks. Whole blood that had not been fractionated was the source of extracted total RNA. This clonotype was counted many times. One junction end does not reproduce the germline sequence, and a read error may be involved. Germline V gene lookup returns CDR1 LGHDT and CDR2 YNNKEL (reference sequence). This CDR3 contains 13 residues.

The TCR originated in a female donor in good health. Some clones in this sample may be carry-over from other donors' samples. The rearrangement joins TRBV3-1 to TRBJ2-1; D is possibly TRBD2 (7 bases). The sequencing input was whole blood. CDR3 sequence reads: CASSQEAWRGRNF. In nucleotides, the CDR3 is TGTGCCAGCAGCCAAGAGGCCTGGCGGGGGCGAAACTTC.